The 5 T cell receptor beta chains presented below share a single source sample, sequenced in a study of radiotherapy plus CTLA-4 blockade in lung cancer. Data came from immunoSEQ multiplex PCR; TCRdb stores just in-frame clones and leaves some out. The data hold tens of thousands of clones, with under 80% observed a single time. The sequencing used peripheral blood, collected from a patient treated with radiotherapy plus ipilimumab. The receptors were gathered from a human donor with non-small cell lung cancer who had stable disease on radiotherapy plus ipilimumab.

The CDR3 coding sequence is TGTGCCAGCAGCGCGGGGGGCGGGGAGACCCAGTACTTC. This codes for CASSAGGGETQYF. The J gene is TRBJ2-5, the V gene TRBV7-2, with 8 positions matching TRBD2. The germline CDR1 and CDR2 sequences are SGHTA and FQGNSA. The ends lost 5 bases at V and 5 bases at J; junction bases unmatched: 4. The CDR3 is made up of 13 amino acids. Using reference TRBV7-2 and TRBJ2-5 for the parts outside the CDR3, the full variable domain is GAGVSQSPSNKVTEKGKDVELRCDPISGHTALYWYRQSLGQGLEFLIYFQGNSAPDKSGLPSDRFSAERTGGSVSTLTIQRTQQEDSAVYLCASSAGGGETQYFGPGTRLLVL.

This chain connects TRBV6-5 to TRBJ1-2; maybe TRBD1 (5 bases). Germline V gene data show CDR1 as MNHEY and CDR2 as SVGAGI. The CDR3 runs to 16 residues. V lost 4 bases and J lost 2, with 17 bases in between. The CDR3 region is CASSLKDNRRNYGYTF. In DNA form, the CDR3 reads TGTGCCAGCAGTTTGAAGGATAACAGGAGAAACTATGGCTACACCTTC.

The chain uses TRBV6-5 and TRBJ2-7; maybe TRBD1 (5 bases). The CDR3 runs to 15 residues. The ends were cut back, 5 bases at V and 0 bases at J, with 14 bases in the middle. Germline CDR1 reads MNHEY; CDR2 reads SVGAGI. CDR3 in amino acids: CASSASTANSYEQYV. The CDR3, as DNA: TGTGCCAGCAGTGCCTCGACAGCGAACTCCTACGAGCAGTACGTC.

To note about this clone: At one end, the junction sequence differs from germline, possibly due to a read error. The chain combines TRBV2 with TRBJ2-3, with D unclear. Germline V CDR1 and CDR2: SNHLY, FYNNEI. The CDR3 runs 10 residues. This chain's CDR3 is CASTEDTQYF. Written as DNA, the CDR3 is TGTGCCAGCACTGAAGATACGCAGTATTTT.

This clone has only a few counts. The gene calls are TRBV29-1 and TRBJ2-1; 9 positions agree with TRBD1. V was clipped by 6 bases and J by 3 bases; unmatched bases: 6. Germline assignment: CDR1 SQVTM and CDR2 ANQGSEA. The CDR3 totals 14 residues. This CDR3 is CSVEQGAIYNEQFF. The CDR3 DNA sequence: TGCAGCGTGGAACAGGGGGCGATCTACAATGAGCAGTTCTTC.